The clone carrying this T cell receptor beta chain was seen more than once but under ten times. Its antigen is unidentified. With template switching, a universal primer site was added, and the cDNA carried unique molecular identifiers. MiXCR was run by TCRdb on the 5' RACE reads, yielding one entry per CDR3 protein. This sample has 600,000 to 700,000 distinct CDR3 sequences, with about 20% found just once. This sample was included in a study of identical twins. Overall study results and limits: Without tracking the same donors, conclusions rested on cross-sectional statistical analysis. Zero-insertion analyses might be partly confounded by invariant T cells like MAIT and iNKT.

A further study also used this sample, focusing on T cells expressing NK-cell markers.

Sequencing was performed on PBMCs. The source of this sequence is a woman aged 18-29 years in good health.

DNA for the CDR3: TGTGCCAGCAGCCAGGGGACAACGGGATACGAGCAGTACTTC. Its translation: CASSQGTTGYEQYF. The rearrangement joins TRBV4-2 to TRBJ2-7; tentative D call: TRBD1 (6 bases). CDR3 length: 14 residues. The germline CDR1 and CDR2 sequences are LGHNA and YNFKEQ. V lost 3 bases to trimming and J lost 4 bases, with 13 bases between them.